The entry below gives a single T cell receptor (beta chain) sequence along with its context. Its antigen is undetermined. This record comes from a study of monozygotic twins with inflammatory bowel disease. Study-wide points: Patients with IBD had less TCRbeta diversity (inverse Simpson) than their healthy co-twins. Healthy twins shared more clonotypes with others than IBD patients, most markedly active ones. Limited statistical power may explain no repertoire similarity difference between concordant and discordant twins.

The CDR3 has 18 residues. Germline CDR1 LGHNA, CDR2 YNFKEQ. UMIs were attached via template switching, each with a 6-nucleotide sample barcode. Reanalyzing the 5' RACE reads, TCRdb keeps one entry per CDR3 protein, without DNA. This sample's table reports 200,000 to 250,000 distinct CDR3 sequences. This chain links TRBV4-2 with TRBJ2-2. Sequenced input: blood. The source of this sequence is a human donor with ulcerative colitis or Crohn's disease, or a healthy co-twin of an affected twin (not recorded which). This CDR3 reads CASSQATYDPAGTGELFF.